This T cell receptor (beta chain) originates from a study of breast tumors, draining lymph nodes, adjacent tissues. Whole-study results and caveats: Luminal-like breast cancer showed significantly higher tumor–nontumor repertoire similarity than basal-like.

This clonotype was seen ten or more times. What it recognizes is unknown. Axillary draining lymph nodes of breast cancer patients supplied the node samples. TCRdb ran MiXCR on the multiplex PCR reads and lists one entry per CDR3 protein. The sample carries around 250,000 distinct CDR3 sequences, less than 35% recorded once. V was clipped by 1 base and J by 0 bases, with 11 bases between them. This CDR3 comprises 16 residues. In germline, CDR1 is SNHLY, CDR2 FYNNEI. What was sequenced was axillary lymph node tissue. The V gene is TRBV2, the J gene TRBJ2-3, with D perhaps TRBD1 (5 bases). This clonotype was sampled from a female donor with breast cancer. Some clones in this sample may be carry-over from other donors' samples. This CDR3 reads CASSEGGHTSTDTQYF. The DNA for the CDR3 is TGTGCCAGCAGTGAAGGAGGACACACTAGCACAGATACGCAGTATTTT.